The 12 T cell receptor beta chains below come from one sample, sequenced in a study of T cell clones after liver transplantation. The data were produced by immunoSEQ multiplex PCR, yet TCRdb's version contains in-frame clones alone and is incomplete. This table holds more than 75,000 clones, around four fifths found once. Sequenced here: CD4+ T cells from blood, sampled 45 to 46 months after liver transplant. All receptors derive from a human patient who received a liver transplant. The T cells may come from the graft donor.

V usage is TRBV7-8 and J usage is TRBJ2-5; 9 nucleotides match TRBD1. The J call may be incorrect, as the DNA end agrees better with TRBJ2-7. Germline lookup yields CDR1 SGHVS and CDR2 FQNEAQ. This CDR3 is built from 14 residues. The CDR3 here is CASSLNGQGYEQYF. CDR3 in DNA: TGTGCCAGCAGCTTAAACGGACAGGGGTACGAGCAGTACTTC.

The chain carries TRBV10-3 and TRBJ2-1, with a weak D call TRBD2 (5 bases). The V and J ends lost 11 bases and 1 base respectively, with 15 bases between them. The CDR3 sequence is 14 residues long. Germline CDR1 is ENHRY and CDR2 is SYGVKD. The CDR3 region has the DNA TGTGCCGCCGATCGGGGTGGTTCCTACAATGAGCAGTTCTTC. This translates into CAADRGGSYNEQFF.

In DNA, the CDR3 is TGTGCCAGCTCAGGAACAGGGGGCGATCCCCAGCATTTT. This translates into CASSGTGGDPQHF. V usage is TRBV18 and J usage is TRBJ1-5; 9 bases are shared with TRBD1. The CDR3 consists of 13 residues. J was trimmed by 10 bases and V by 5 bases; bases with no gene match: 6. Germline lookup yields CDR1 KGHSH and CDR2 LQKENI.

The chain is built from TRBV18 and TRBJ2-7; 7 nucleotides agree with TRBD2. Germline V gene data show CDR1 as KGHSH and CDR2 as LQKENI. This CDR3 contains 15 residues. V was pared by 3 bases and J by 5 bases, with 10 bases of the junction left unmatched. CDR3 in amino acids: CASSPPSGLSHEQYF. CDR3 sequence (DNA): TGTGCCAGCTCACCCCCTAGCGGTCTTAGCCACGAGCAGTACTTC.

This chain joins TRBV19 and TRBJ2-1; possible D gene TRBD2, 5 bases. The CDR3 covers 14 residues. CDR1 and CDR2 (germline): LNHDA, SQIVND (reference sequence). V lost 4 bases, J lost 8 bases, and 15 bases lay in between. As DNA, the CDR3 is TGTGCCAGTAGTACCTCCTACGGGGTTGATGAGCAGTTCTTC. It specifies CASSTSYGVDEQFF.

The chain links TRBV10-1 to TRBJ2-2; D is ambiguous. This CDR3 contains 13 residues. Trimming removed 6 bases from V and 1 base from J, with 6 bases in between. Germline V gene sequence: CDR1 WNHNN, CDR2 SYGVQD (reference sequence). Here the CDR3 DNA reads TGCGCCAGCAGCCCCGAGAACACCGGGGAGCTGTTTTTT. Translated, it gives CASSPENTGELFF.

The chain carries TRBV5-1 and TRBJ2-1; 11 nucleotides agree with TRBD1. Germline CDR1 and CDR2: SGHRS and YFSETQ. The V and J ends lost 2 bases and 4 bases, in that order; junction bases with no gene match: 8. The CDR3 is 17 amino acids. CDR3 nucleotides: TGCGCCAGCAGCTTAATAACCGGGACAGGGGGTTACAATGAGCAGTTCTTC. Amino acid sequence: CASSLITGTGGYNEQFF.

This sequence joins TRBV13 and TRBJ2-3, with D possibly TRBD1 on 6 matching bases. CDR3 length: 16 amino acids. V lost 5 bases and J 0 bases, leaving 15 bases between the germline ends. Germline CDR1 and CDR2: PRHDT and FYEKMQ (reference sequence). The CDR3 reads CASSPRQVSSTDTQYF. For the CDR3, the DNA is TGTGCCAGCAGCCCCCGACAGGTCTCTAGCACAGATACGCAGTATTTT.

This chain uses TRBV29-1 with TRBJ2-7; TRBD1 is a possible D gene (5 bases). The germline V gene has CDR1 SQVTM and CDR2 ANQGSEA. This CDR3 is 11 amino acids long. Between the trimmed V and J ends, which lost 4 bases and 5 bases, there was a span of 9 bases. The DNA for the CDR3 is TGCAGCGTTGCGACAGTAAACGAGCAGTACTTC. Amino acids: CSVATVNEQYF.

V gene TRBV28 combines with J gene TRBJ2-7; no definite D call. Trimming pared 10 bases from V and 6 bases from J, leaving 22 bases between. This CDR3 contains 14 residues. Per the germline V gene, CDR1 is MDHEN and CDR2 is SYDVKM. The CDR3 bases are TGTGCCACCATTCCAACCCGGGTCCCGAGCGAGCAGTACTTC. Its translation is CATIPTRVPSEQYF.

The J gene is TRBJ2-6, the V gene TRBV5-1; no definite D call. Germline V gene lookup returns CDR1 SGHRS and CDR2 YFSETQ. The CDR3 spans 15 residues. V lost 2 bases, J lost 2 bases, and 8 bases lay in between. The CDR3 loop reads CASSFRSTGANVLTF. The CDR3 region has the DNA TGCGCCAGCAGCTTTCGGAGTACTGGGGCCAACGTCCTGACTTTC.

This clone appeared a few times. CDR3 coding DNA: TGTGCCAGCAGCCCTACGGGAGTTCAAGAGACCCAGTACTTC. As protein: CASSPTGVQETQYF. This chain links TRBV7-3 with TRBJ2-5; the D gene is possibly TRBD2 (6 bases). CDR1 and CDR2 (germline): SGHTA, FQGTGA. The CDR3 contains 14 residues. V lost 5 bases and J lost 2, with 12 bases in between.